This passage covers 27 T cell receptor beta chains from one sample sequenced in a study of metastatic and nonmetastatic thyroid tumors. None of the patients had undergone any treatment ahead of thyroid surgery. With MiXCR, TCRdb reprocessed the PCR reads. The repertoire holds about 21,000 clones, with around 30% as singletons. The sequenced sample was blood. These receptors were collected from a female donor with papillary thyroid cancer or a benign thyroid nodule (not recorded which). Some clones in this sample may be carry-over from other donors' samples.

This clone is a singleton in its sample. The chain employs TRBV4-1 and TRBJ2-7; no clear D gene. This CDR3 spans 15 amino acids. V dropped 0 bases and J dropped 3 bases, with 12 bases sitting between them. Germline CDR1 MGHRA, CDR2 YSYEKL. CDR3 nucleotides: TGCGCCAGCAGCCAAGATAGGAGACTGTTCTACGAGCAGTACTTC. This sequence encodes CASSQDRRLFYEQYF.

The DNA for the CDR3 is TGTGCCAGCAGTGAATCGGGCAGGACGAGGAGAAACACCATATATTTT. Translated: CASSESGRTRRNTIYF. This rearrangement joins TRBV6-1 to TRBJ1-3, with D hard to call. CDR1 and CDR2 (germline): MNHNS, SASEGT. The CDR3 covers 16 residues. V dropped 2 bases and J dropped 5 bases, with 16 bases sitting between them.

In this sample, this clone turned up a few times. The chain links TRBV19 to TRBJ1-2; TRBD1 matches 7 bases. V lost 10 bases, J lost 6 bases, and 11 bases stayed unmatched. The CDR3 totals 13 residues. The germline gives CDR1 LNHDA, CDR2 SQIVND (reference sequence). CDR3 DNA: TGTGCCACTACGACAGGGTATCTCGATGGCTACACCTTC. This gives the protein CATTTGYLDGYTF.

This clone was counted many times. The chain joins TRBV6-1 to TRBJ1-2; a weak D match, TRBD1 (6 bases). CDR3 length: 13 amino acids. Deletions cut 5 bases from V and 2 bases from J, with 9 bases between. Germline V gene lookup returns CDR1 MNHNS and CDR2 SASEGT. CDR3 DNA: TGTGCCAGCAGTTCAACAGGGAACTATGGCTACACCTTC. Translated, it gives CASSSTGNYGYTF.

CDR3 amino acids: CASRRQGTCNKPQHF. The CDR3 coding sequence is TGTGCCAGCAGGAGACAGGGGACCTGTAATAAGCCCCAGCATTTT. This chain joins TRBV12-3 or TRBV12-4 and TRBJ1-5; 8 bases align to TRBD1. This CDR3 region has 15 residues. V trimming: 6 bases; J trimming: 8 bases; junction bases outside the gene matches: 12.

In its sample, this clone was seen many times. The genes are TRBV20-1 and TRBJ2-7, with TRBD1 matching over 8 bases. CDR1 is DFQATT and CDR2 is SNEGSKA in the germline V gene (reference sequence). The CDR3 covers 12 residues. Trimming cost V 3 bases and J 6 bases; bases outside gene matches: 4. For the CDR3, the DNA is TGCAGTGCTAGTTCAGGGGGCGGCGAGCAGTACTTC. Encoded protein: CSASSGGGEQYF.

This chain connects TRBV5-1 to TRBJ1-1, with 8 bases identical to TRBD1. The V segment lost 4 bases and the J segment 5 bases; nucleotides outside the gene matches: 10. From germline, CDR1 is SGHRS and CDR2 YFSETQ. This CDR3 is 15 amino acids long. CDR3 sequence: CASSAVQGVETEAFF. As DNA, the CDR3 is TGCGCCAGCAGCGCAGTACAGGGGGTTGAGACTGAAGCTTTCTTT.

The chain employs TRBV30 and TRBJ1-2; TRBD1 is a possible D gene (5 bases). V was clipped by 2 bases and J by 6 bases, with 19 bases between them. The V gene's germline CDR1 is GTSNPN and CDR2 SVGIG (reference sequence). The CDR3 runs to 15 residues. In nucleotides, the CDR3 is TGTGCCTGGAGTCATGGGGGTATGGACGCGGATGGCTACACCTTC. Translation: CAWSHGGMDADGYTF.

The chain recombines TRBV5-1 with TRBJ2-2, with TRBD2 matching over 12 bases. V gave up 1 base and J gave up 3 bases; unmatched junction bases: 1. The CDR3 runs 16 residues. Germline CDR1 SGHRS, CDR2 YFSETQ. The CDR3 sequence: CASSLRTSGDTGELFF. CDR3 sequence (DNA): TGCGCCAGCAGCTTGAGGACTAGCGGGGACACCGGGGAGCTGTTTTTT.

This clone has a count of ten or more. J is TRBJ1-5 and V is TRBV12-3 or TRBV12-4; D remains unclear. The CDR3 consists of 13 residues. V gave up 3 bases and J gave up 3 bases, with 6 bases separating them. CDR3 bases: TGTGCCAGCAGTTTGGTGTCCAATCAGCCCCAGCATTTT. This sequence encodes CASSLVSNQPQHF.

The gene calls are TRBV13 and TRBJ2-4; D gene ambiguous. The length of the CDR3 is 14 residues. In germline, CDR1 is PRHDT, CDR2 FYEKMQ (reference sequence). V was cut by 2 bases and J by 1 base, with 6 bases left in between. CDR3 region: CASSLPGAKNIQYF. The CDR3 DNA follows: TGTGCCAGCAGCTTACCCGGGGCCAAAAACATTCAGTACTTC.

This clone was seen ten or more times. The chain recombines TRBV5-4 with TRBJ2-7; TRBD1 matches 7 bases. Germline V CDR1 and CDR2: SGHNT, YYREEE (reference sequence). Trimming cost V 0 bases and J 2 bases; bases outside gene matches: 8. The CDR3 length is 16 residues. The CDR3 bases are TGTGCCAGCAGCTTGGCCAAAGGCAGGGGGACCTACGAGCAGTACTTC. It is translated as CASSLAKGRGTYEQYF.

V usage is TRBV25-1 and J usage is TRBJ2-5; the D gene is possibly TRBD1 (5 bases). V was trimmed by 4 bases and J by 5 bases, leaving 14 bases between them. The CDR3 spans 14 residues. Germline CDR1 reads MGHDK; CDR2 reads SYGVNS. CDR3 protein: CASSVQGRGETQYF. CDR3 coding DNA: TGTGCCAGCAGTGTTCAGGGCCGTGGGGAGACCCAGTACTTC.

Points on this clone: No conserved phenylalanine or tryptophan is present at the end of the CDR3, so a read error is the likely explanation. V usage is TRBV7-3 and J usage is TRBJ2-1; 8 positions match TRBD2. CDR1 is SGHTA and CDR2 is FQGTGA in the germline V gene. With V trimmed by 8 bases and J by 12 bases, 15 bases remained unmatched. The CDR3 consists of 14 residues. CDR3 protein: CASGNGGGFYVQFV. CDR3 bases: TGTGCCAGCGGAAACGGGGGGGGCTTCTATGTGCAGTTCGTC.

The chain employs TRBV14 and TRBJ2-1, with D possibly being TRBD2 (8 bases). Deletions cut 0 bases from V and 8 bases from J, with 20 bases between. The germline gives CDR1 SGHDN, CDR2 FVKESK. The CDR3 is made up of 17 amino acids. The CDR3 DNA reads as TGTGCCAGCAGCCAAGACAGGGGGACTAGAAAAGGGGATGAGCAGTTCTTC. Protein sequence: CASSQDRGTRKGDEQFF.

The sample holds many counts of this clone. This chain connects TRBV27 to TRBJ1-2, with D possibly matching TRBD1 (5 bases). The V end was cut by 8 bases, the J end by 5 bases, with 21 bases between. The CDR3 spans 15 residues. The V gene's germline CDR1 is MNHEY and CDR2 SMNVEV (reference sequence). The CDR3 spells CASAAAGGLFYGYTF. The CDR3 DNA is TGTGCCAGCGCCGCCGCCGGGGGTCTATTTTATGGCTACACCTTC.

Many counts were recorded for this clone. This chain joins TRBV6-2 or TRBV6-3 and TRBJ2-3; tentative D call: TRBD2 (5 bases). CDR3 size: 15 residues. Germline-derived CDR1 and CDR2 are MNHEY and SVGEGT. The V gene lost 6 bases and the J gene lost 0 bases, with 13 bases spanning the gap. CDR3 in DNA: TGTGCCAGCAGGACACCGACTACTAGCACAGATACGCAGTATTTT. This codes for CASRTPTTSTDTQYF.

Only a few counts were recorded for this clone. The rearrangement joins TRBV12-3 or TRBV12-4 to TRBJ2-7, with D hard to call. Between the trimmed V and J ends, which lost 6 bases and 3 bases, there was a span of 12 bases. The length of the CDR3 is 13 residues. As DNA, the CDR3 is TGTGCCAGCAGAGGCCCTACCGACTACGAGCAGTACTTC. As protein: CASRGPTDYEQYF.

Here the CDR3 DNA reads TGTGCCAGCACCGGGAATCATGCCGCCTACGAGCAGTACTTC. Translating it yields CASTGNHAAYEQYF. The chain combines TRBV2 with TRBJ2-7, with a possible D match to TRBD2 (5 bases). Deletions cut 7 bases from V and 2 bases from J, with 15 bases between. Germline CDR1 and CDR2: SNHLY and FYNNEI. The CDR3 sequence is 14 residues long. The full variable domain, completed using reference TRBV2 and TRBJ2-7, is EPEVTQTPSHQVTQMGQEVILRCVPISNHLYFYWYRQILGQKVEFLVSFYNNEISEKSEIFDDQFSVERPDGSNFTLKIRSTKLEDSAMYFCASTGNHAAYEQYFGPGTRLTVT.

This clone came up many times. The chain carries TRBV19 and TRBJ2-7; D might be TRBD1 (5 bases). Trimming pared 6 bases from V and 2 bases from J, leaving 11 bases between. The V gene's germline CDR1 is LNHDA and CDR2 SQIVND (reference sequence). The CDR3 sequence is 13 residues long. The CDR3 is CASSLQGPYEQYF. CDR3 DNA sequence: TGTGCCAGTAGCCTCCAGGGTCCCTACGAGCAGTACTTC.

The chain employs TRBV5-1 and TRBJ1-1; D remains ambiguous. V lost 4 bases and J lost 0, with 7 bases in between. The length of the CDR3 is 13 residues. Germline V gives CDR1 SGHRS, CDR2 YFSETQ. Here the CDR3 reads CASSLIVNTEAFF. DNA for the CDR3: TGCGCCAGCAGCCTAATCGTGAACACTGAAGCTTTCTTT.

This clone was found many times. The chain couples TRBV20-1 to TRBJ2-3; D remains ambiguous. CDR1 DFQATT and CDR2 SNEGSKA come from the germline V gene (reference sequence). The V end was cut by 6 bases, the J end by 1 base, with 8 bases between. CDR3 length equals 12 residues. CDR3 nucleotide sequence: TGCAGTGCGGTCCCCGGCACAGATACGCAGTATTTT. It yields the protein CSAVPGTDTQYF.

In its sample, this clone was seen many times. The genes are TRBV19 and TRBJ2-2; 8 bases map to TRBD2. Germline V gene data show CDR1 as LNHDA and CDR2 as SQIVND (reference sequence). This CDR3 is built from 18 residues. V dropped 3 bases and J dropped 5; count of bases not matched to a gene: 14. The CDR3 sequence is CASSIPGTSVRWTGELFF. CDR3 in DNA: TGTGCCAGTAGTATTCCCGGGACTAGTGTTAGGTGGACCGGGGAGCTGTTTTTT.

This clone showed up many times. CDR3: CASSLQTSGGARDTQYF. CDR3 DNA: TGTGCCAGCAGCCTTCAAACTAGCGGGGGGGCAAGAGATACGCAGTATTTT. The gene calls are TRBV4-2 and TRBJ2-3; TRBD2 aligns across 13 bases. The CDR3 extends over 17 amino acids. Trimming at V came to 4 bases and at J to 5 bases, leaving 9 bases not matched to a gene. CDR1 LGHNA and CDR2 YNFKEQ come from the germline V gene.

This CDR3 is CASSLDQGSGYEQYF. The CDR3 nucleotides read TGTGCCAGCAGCTTAGATCAAGGGAGTGGGTACGAGCAGTACTTC. This chain links TRBV11-3 with TRBJ2-7; a possible D gene is TRBD2 (5 bases). Germline assignment: CDR1 SGHNT and CDR2 YENEEA. The CDR3 runs to 15 residues. V lost 0 bases to trimming and J lost 4 bases, with 13 bases between them.

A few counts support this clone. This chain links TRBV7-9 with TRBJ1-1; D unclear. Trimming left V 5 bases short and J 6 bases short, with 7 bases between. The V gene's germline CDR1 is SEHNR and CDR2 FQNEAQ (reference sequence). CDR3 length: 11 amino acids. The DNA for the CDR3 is TGTGCCAGCAGCCGACAACCTGAAGCTTTCTTT. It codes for CASSRQPEAFF.

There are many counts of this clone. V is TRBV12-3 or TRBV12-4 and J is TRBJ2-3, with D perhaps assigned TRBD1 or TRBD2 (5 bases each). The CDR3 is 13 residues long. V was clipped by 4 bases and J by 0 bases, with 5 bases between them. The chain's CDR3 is CASSWDSTDTQYF. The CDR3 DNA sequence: TGTGCCAGCAGTTGGGACAGCACAGATACGCAGTATTTT.